This paragraph covers one TCR beta chain sequence. Antigen specificity is unknown. The V gene's germline CDR1 is LNHDA and CDR2 SQIVND (reference sequence). V lost 3 bases and J 5 bases, leaving 19 bases between the germline ends. This CDR3 has 16 residues. This sample was included in a study of beta chain features in type 1 diabetes. Study findings and constraints: Shorter TCRB CDR3s, moderately but significantly so, were found in Type 1 diabetes patients in all four CD4+ subsets.

The study reverse transcribed the entire isolated RNA, so it sequenced expressed TCRB transcripts. This table comes from immunoSEQ multiplex PCR, and its TCRdb copy is limited to in-frame clones, with some not included. The sample has 200,000 to 250,000 clones; around 9.6% are singletons. Based on CD45RO/CCR7/CD25/CD127/CD95/CD27, CD4+ regulatory, stem cell-like memory, naive and central memory cells were sorted. The chain couples TRBV19 to TRBJ2-5, with D possibly being TRBD2 (6 bases). Sequenced sample: naive CD4+ T cells from blood. The receptor comes from a woman younger than 30 in good health. The CDR3 protein is CASSIIGDGRGETQYF. In DNA, the CDR3 is TGTGCCAGTAGTATCATCGGGGACGGGAGAGGGGAGACCCAGTACTTC. Together with reference TRBV19 and TRBJ2-5, the CDR3 gives the full variable domain: DGGITQSPKYLFRKEGQNVTLSCEQNLNHDAMYWYRQDPGQGLRLIYYSQIVNDFQKGDIAEGYSVSREKKESFPLTVTSAQKNPTAFYLCASSIIGDGRGETQYFGPGTRLLVL.